What follows describes a single TCR beta chain. This sample is part of a study of shared T cell receptors in the human thymus. CDR1 MDHEN and CDR2 SYDVKM come from the germline V gene. This CDR3 contains 13 residues. With V trimmed by 10 bases and J by 3 bases, 6 bases remained unmatched. Here immunoSEQ multiplex PCR was the method, and the copy in TCRdb shows in-frame clones only, minus some. This sample has roughly 410,000 clones, with just under 95% found just once. This TCR was recovered from a human donor. The V call is TRBV28, the J call TRBJ2-7; the match to TRBD1 covers 10 bases. Specimen: thymocytes. Written as DNA, the CDR3 is TGTGCCACCGACAGGGGGCCAAACTACGAGCAGTACTTC. Its protein product is CATDRGPNYEQYF.